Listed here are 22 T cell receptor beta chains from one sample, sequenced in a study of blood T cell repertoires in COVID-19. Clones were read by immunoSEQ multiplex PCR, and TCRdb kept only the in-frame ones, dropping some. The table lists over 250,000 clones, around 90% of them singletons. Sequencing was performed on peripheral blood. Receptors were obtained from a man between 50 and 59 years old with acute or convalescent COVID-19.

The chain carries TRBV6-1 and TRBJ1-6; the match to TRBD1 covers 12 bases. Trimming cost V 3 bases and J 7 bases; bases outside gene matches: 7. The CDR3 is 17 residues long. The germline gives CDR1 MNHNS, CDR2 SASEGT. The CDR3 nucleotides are TGTGCCAGCAGTGAGGGGACAGGGGGCGCGGCCAATTCACCCCTCCACTTT. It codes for CASSEGTGGAANSPLHF.

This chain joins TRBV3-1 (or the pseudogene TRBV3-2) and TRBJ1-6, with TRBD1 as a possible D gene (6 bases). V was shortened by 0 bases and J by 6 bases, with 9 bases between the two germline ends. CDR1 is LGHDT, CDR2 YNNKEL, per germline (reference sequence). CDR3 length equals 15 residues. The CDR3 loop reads CASSQEGQINSPLHF. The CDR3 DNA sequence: TGTGCCAGCAGCCAAGAAGGACAGATTAATTCACCCCTCCACTTT.

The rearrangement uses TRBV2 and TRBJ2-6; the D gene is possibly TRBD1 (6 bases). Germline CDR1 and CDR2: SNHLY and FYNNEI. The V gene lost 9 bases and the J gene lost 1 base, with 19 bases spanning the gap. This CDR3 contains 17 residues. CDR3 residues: CASGTTGYTSGANVLTF. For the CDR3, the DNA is TGTGCCAGTGGGACGACAGGCTATACGTCTGGGGCCAACGTCCTGACTTTC. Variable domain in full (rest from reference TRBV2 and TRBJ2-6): EPEVTQTPSHQVTQMGQEVILRCVPISNHLYFYWYRQILGQKVEFLVSFYNNEISEKSEIFDDQFSVERPDGSNFTLKIRSTKLEDSAMYFCASGTTGYTSGANVLTFGAGSRLTVL.

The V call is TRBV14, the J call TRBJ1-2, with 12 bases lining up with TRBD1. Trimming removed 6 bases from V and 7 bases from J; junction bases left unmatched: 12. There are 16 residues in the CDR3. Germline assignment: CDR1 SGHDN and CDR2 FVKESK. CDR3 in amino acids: CASRPFGTGGGRGYTF. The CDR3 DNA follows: TGTGCCAGCAGACCCTTCGGGACAGGGGGCGGTCGTGGCTACACCTTC. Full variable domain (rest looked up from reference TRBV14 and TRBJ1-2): EAGVTQFPSHSVIEKGQTVTLRCDPISGHDNLYWYRRVMGKEIKFLLHFVKESKQDESGMPNNRFLAERTGGTYSTLKVQPAELEDSGVYFCASRPFGTGGGRGYTFGSGTRLTVV.

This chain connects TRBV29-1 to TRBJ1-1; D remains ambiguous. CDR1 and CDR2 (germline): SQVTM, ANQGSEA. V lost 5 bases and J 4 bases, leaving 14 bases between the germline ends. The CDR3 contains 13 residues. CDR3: CSVYQSRGTEAFF. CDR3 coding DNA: TGCAGCGTTTATCAGTCGCGGGGCACTGAAGCTTTCTTT.

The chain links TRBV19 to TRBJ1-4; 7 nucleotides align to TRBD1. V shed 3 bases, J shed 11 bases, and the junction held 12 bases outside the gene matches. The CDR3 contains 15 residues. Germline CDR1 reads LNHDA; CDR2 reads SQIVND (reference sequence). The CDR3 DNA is TGTGCCAGTAGTATGGAAAACAGGGGCCAGCACAAACTGTTTTTT. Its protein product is CASSMENRGQHKLFF. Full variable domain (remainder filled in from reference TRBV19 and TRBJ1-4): DGGITQSPKYLFRKEGQNVTLSCEQNLNHDAMYWYRQDPGQGLRLIYYSQIVNDFQKGDIAEGYSVSREKKESFPLTVTSAQKNPTAFYLCASSMENRGQHKLFFGSGTQLSVL.

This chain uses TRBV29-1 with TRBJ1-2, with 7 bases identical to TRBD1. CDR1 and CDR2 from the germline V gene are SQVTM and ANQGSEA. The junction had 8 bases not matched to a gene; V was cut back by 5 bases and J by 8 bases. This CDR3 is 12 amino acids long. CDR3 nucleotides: TGCAGCGTTCGACAGGGTGGTAGGGGCTACACCTTC. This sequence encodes CSVRQGGRGYTF.

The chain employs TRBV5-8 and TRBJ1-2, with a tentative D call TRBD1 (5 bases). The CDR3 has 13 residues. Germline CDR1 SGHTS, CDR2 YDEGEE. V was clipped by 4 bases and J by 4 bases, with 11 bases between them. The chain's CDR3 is CASSRRASYGYTF. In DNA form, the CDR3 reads TGTGCCAGCAGCCGCAGGGCTAGCTATGGCTACACCTTC.

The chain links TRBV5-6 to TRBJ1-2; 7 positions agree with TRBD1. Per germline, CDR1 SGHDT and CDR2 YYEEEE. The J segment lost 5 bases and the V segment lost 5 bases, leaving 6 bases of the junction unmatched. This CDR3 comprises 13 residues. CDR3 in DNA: TGTGCCAGCAGGACAGGGAGCCCGTATGGCTACACCTTC. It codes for CASRTGSPYGYTF.

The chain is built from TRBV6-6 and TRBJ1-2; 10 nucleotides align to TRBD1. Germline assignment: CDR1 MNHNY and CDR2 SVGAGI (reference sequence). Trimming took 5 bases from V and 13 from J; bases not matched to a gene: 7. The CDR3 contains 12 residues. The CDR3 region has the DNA TGTGCCAGCAGTAAGACAGGGGGCGCCGGCACCTTC. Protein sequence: CASSKTGGAGTF.

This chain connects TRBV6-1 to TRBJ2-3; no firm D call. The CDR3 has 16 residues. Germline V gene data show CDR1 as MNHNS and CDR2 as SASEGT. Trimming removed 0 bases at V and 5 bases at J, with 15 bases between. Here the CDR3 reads CASSEARLRLGDTQYF. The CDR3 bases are TGTGCCAGCAGTGAAGCCAGACTGAGACTGGGAGATACGCAGTATTTT.

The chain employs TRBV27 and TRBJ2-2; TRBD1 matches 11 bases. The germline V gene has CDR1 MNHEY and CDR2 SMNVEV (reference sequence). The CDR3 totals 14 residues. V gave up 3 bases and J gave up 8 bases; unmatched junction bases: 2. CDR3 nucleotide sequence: TGTGCCAGCAGTTTGGACAGGGGGCAAGGGGAGCTGTTTTTT. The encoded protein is CASSLDRGQGELFF.

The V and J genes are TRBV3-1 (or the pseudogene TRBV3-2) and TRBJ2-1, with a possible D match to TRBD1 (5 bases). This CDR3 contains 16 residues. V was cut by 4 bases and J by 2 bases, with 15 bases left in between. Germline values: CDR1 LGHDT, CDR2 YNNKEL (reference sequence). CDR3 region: CASSLLGTGPYNEQFF. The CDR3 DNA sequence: TGTGCCAGCAGCCTCCTTGGAACAGGACCCTACAATGAGCAGTTCTTC.

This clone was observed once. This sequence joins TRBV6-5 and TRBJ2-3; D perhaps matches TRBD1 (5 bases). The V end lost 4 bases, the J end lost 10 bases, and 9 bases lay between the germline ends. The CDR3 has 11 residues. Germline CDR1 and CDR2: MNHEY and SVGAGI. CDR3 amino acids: CASSSGYAQYF. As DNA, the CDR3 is TGTGCCAGCAGTTCAGGGTACGCGCAGTATTTT.

The CDR3 coding sequence is TGTGCCAGGGGGGACAGCACTAGCACAGATACGCAGTATTTT. Its protein is CARGDSTSTDTQYF. The chain joins TRBV27 to TRBJ2-3; 7 bases match TRBD1. V lost 9 bases, J lost 0 bases, and 6 bases stayed unmatched. The CDR3 spans 14 residues. Germline V gives CDR1 MNHEY, CDR2 SMNVEV (reference sequence).

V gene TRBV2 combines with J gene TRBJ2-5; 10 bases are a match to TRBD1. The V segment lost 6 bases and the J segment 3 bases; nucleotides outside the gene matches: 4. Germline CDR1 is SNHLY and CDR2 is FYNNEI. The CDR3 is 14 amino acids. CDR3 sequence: CASRTGTGEETQYF. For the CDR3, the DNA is TGTGCCAGCAGAACCGGGACAGGGGAAGAGACCCAGTACTTC.

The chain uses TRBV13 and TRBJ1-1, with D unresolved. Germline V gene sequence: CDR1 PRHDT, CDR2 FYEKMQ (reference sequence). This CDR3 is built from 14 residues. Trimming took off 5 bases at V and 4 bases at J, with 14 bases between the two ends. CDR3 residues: CASSLIQSPTEAFF. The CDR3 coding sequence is TGTGCCAGCAGCCTCATTCAGTCGCCCACTGAAGCTTTCTTT.

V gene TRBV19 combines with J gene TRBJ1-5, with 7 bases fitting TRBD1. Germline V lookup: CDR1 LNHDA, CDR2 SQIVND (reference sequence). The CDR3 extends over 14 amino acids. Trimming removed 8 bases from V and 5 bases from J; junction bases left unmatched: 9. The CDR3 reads CASWGTEFYQPQHF. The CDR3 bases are TGTGCCAGTTGGGGGACAGAGTTTTATCAGCCCCAGCATTTT.

The CDR3 sequence: CASSEIGGGELFF. The CDR3, as DNA: TGTGCCAGCAGTGAAATAGGCGGAGGGGAGCTGTTTTTT. The chain recombines TRBV2 with TRBJ2-2; D gene unclear. This CDR3 comprises 13 residues. The V and J ends lost 2 bases and 8 bases respectively, with 9 bases between them. The V gene's germline CDR1 is SNHLY and CDR2 FYNNEI.

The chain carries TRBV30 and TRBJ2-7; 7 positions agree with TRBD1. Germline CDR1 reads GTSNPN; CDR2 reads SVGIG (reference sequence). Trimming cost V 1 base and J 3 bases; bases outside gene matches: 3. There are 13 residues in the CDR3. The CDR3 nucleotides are TGTGCCTGGAGTGGGGGACAGTTCTACGAGCAGTACTTC. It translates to CAWSGGQFYEQYF. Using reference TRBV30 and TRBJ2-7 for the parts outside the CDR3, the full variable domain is SQTIHQWPATLVQPVGSPLSLECTVEGTSNPNLYWYRQAAGRGLQLLFYSVGIGQISSEVPQNLSASRPQDRQFILSSKKLLLSDSGFYLCAWSGGQFYEQYFGPGTRLTVT.

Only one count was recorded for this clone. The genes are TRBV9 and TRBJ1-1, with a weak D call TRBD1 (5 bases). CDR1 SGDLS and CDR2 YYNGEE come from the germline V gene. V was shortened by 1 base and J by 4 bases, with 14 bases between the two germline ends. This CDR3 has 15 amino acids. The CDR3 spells CASSVMPSRGTEAFF. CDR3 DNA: TGTGCCAGCAGCGTAATGCCCTCTAGGGGCACTGAAGCTTTCTTT.

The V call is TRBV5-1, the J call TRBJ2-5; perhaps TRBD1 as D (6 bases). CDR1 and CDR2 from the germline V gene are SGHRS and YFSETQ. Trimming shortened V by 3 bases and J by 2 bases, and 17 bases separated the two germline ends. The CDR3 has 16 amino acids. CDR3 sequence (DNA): TGCGCCAGCAGCTCACAGGGTTTCTCCGGTCAAGAGACCCAGTACTTC. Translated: CASSSQGFSGQETQYF. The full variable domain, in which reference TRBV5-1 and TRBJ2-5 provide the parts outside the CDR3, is KAGVTQTPRYLIKTRGQQVTLSCSPISGHRSVSWYQQTPGQGLQFLFEYFSETQRNKGNFPGRFSGRQFSNSRSEMNVSTLELGDSALYLCASSSQGFSGQETQYFGPGTRLLVL.